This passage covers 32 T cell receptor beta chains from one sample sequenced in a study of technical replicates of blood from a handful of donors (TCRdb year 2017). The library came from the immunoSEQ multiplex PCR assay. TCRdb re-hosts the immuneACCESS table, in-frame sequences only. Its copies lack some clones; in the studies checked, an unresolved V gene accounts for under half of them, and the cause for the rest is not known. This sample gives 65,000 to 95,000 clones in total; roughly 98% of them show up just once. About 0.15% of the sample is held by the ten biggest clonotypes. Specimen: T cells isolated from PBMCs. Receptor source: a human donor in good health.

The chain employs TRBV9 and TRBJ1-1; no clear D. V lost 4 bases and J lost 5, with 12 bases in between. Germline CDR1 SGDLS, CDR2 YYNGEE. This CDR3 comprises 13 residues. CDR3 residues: CASSPGVGTEAFF. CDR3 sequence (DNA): TGTGCCAGCAGCCCCGGAGTCGGGACTGAAGCTTTCTTT.

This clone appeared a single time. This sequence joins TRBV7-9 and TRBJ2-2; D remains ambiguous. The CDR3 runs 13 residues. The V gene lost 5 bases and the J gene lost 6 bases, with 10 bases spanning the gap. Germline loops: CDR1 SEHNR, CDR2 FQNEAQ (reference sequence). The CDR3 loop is CASSPRGPGELFF. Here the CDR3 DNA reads TGTGCCAGCAGCCCGAGAGGCCCCGGGGAGCTGTTTTTT.

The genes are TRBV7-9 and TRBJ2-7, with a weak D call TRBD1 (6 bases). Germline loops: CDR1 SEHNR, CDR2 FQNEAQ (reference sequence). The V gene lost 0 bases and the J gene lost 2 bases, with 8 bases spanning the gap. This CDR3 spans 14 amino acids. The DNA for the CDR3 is TGTGCCAGCAGCTTAGCGAAGGGGGCCTACGAGCAGTACTTC. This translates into CASSLAKGAYEQYF.

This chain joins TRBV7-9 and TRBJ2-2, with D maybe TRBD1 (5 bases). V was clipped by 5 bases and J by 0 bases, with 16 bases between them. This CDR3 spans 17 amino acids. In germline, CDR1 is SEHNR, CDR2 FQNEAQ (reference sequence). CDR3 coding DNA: TGTGCCAGCAGCCGCGCCCGGACAAAGTCGAACACCGGGGAGCTGTTTTTT. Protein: CASSRARTKSNTGELFF.

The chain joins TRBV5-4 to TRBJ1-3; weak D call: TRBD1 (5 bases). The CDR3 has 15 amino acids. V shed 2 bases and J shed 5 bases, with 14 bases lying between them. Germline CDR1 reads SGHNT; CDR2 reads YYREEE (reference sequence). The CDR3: CASSFQQETRNTIYF. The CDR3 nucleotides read TGTGCCAGCAGCTTTCAACAGGAGACCCGAAACACCATATATTTT.

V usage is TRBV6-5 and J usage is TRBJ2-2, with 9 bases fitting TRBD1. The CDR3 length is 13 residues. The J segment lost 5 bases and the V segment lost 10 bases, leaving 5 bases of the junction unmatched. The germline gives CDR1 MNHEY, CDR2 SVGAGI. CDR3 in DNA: TGTGCCACCGGACAGGGGCCTACCGGGGAGCTGTTTTTT. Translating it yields CATGQGPTGELFF.

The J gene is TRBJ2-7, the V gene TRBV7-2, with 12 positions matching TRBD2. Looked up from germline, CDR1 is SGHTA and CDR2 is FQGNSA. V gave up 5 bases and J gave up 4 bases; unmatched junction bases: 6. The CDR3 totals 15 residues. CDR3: CASSPSGTSGYEQYF. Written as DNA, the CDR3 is TGTGCCAGCAGCCCATCGGGGACTAGCGGGTACGAGCAGTACTTC.

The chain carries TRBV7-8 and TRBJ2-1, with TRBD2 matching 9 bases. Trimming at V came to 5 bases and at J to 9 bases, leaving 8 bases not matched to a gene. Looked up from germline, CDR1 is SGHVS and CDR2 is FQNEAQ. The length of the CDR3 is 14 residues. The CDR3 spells CASSLGLAGGEQFF. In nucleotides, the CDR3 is TGTGCCAGCAGCCTGGGACTAGCTGGAGGTGAGCAGTTCTTC.

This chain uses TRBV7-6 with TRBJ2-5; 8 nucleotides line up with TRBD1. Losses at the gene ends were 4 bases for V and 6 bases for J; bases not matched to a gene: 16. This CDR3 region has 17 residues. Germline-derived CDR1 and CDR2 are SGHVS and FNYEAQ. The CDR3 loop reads CASSSPGGALVPKTQYF. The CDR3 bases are TGTGCCAGCAGCTCCCCAGGGGGCGCTTTGGTCCCCAAGACCCAGTACTTC.

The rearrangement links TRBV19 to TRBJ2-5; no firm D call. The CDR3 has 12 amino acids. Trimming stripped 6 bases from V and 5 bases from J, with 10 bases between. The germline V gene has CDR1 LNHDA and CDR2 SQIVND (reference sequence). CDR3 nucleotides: TGTGCCAGTAGGCCTCCCGGGGAGACCCAGTACTTC. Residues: CASRPPGETQYF.

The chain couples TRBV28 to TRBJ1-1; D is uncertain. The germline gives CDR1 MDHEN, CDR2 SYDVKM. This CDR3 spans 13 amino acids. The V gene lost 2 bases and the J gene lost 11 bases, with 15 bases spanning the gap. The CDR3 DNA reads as TGTGCCAGCAGTTTAGATGGAGTAGTTTGGGCTTTCTTT. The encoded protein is CASSLDGVVWAFF. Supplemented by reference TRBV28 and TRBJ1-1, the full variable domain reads DVKVTQSSRYLVKRTGEKVFLECVQDMDHENMFWYRQDPGLGLRLIYFSYDVKMKEKGDIPEGYSVSREKKERFSLILESASTNQTSMYLCASSLDGVVWAFFGQGTRLTVV.

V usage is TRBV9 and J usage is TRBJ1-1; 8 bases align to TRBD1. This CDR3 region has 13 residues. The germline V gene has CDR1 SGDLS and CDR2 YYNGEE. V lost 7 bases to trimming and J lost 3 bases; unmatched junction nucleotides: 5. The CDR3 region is CASRTGTDTEAFF. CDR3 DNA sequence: TGTGCCAGCCGGACAGGGACAGACACTGAAGCTTTCTTT. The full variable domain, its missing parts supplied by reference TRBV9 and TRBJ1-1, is DSGVTQTPKHLITATGQRVTLRCSPRSGDLSVYWYQQSLDQGLQFLIQYYNGEERAKGNILERFSAQQFPDLHSELNLSSLELGDSALYFCASRTGTDTEAFFGQGTRLTVV.

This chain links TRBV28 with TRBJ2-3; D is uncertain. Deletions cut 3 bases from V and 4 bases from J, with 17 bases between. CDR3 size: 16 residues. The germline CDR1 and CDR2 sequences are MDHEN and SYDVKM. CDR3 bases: TGTGCCAGCAGTTTTCGGTTATTGTCCTCGCCAGATACGCAGTATTTT. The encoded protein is CASSFRLLSSPDTQYF.

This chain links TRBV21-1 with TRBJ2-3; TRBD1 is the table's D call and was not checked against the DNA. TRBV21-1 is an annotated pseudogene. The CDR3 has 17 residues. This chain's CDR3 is CASSTSSGTGSTDTQYF. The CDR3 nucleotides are TGTGCCAGCAGTACCTCGAGCGGTACAGGGAGTACAGATACGCAGTATTTT.

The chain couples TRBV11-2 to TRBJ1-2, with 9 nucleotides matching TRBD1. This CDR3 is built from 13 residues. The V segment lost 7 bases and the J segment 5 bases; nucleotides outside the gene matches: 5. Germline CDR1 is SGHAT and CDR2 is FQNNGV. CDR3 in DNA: TGTGCCAGCACTGAGACAGGGGGTTATGGCTACACCTTC. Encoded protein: CASTETGGYGYTF.

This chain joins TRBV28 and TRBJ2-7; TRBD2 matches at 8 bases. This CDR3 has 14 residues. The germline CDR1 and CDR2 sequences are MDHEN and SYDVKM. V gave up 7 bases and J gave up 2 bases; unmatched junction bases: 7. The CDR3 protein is CASILSGATYEQYF. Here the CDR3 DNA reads TGTGCCAGCATTCTTAGCGGGGCCACCTACGAGCAGTACTTC.

CDR3 region: CASGSGQGLRNYGYTF. In DNA, the CDR3 is TGTGCTAGTGGTTCCGGACAGGGCCTCAGGAACTATGGCTACACCTTC. The chain combines TRBV12-5 with TRBJ1-2; TRBD1 aligns across 8 bases. With 4 bases clipped from V and 2 bases from J, the junction kept 9 bases outside the gene matches. Germline loops: CDR1 LGHNT, CDR2 FRNRAP. The CDR3 length is 16 residues.

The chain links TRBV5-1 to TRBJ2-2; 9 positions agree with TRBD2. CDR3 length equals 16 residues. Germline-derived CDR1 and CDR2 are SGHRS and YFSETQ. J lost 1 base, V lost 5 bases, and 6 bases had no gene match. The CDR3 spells CASSQRLAENTGELFF. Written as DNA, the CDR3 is TGCGCCAGCAGTCAAAGACTAGCGGAGAACACCGGGGAGCTGTTTTTT.

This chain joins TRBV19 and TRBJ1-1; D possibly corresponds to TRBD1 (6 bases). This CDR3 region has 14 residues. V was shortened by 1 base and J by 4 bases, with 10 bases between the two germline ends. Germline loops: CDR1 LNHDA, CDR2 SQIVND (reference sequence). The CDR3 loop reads CASSIGQVSTEAFF. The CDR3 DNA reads TGTGCCAGTAGTATAGGACAGGTTTCCACTGAAGCTTTCTTT.

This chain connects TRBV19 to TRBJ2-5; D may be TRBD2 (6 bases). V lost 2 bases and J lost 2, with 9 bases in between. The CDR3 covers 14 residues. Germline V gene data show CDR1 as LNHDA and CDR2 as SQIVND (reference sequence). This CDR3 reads CASSITGSQETQYF. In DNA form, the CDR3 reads TGTGCCAGTAGTATAACCGGGAGTCAAGAGACCCAGTACTTC.

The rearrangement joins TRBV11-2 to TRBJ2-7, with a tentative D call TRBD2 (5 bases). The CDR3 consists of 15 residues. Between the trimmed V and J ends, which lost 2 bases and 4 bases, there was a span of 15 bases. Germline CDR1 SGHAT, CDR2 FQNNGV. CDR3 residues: CASSLSRGPGYEQYF. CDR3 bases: TGTGCCAGCAGCTTATCCCGTGGCCCGGGGTACGAGCAGTACTTC.

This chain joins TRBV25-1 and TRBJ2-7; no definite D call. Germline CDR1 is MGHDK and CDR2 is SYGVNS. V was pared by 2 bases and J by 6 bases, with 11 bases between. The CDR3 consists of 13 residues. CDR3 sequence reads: CASSEVVGGEQYF. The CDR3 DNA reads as TGTGCCAGCAGTGAAGTAGTTGGCGGCGAGCAGTACTTC.

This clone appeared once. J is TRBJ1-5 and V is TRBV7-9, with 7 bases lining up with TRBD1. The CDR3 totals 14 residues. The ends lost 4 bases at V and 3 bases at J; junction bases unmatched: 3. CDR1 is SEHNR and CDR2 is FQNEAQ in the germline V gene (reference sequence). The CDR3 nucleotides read TGTGCCAGCAGCTCCGGGACAGTCAATCAGCCCCAGCATTTT. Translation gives CASSSGTVNQPQHF.

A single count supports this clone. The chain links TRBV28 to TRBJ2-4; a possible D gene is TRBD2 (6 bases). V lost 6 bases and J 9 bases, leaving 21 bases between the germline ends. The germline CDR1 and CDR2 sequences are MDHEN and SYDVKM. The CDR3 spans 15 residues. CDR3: CASSPPGGRGSIQYF. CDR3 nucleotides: TGTGCCAGCAGCCCGCCCGGAGGGCGAGGTAGCATTCAGTACTTC.

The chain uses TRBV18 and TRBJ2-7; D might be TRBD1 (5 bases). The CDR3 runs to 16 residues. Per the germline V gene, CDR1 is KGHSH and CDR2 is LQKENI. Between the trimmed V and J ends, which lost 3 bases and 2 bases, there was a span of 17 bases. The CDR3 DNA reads TGTGCCAGCTCACCCCGGTCAGGGCCCACTACCTACGAGCAGTACTTC. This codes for CASSPRSGPTTYEQYF.

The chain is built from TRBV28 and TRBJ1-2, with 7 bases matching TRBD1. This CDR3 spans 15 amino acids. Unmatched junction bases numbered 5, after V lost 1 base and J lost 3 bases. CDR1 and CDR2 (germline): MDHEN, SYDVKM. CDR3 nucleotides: TGTGCCAGCAGTTTATCGACAGGGAAGTACTATGGCTACACCTTC. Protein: CASSLSTGKYYGYTF.

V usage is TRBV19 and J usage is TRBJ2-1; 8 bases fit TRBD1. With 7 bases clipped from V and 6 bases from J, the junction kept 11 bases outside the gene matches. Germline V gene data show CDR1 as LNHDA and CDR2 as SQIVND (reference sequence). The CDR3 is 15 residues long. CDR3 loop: CASNNRAGTGNEQFF. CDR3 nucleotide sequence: TGTGCCAGTAACAATAGGGCCGGGACAGGCAATGAGCAGTTCTTC.

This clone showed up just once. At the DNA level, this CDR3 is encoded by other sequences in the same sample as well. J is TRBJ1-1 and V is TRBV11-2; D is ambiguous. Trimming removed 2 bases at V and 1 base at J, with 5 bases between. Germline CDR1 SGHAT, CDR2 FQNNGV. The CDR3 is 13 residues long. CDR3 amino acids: CASSLTENTEAFF. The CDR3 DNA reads TGTGCCAGCAGCTTAACTGAGAACACTGAAGCTTTCTTT.

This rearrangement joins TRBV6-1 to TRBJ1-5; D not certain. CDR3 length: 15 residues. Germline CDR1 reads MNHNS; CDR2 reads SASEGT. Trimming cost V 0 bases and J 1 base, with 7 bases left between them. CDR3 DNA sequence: TGTGCCAGCAGTGAAGCGACACCCAGCAATCAGCCCCAGCATTTT. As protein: CASSEATPSNQPQHF.

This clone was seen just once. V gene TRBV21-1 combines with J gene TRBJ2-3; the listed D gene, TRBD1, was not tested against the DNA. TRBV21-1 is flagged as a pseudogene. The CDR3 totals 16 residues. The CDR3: CAREGGQGRSWDTQYF. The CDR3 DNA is TGTGCCAGGGAGGGAGGACAGGGTCGGAGCTGGGATACGCAGTATTTT.

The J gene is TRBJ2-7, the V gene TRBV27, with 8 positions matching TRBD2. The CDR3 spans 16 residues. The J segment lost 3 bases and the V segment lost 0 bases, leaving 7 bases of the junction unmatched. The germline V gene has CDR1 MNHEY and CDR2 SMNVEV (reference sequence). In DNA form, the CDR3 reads TGTGCCAGCAGTTTATCGTACCGGGGGGGCCTCTACGAGCAGTACTTC. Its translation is CASSLSYRGGLYEQYF.

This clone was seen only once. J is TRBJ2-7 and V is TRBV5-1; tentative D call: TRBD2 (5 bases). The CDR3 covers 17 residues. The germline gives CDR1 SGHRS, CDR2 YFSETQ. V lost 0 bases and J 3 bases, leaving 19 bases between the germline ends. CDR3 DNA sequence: TGCGCCAGCAGCTTGGTTTCGGGCCCCCGGGATCACTACGAGCAGTACTTC. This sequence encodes CASSLVSGPRDHYEQYF.